The 28 T cell receptor beta chains listed next were all sequenced from one sample in a study of CD8 T cells in Susac syndrome. Reverse transcription used about 0.45 to 1 ug RNA and random hexamers. TCRdb itself ran the immunoSEQ multiplex PCR reads through MiXCR, one entry per CDR3 protein. This sample has around 71,000 distinct CDR3 sequences, with just over 90% found just once. The sample consisted of CD4+ T cells from PBMCs. These receptors all stem from a human donor with Susac syndrome.

CDR3 coding DNA: TGTGCCATCAAAGAGGTGGCGGACACTGAAGCTTTCTTT. Protein: CAIKEVADTEAFF. This sequence joins TRBV10-3 and TRBJ1-1; D not certain. This CDR3 contains 13 residues. V lost 7 bases to trimming and J lost 3 bases, with 12 bases between them. The germline V gene encodes CDR1 ENHRY and CDR2 SYGVKD.

This chain connects TRBV14 to TRBJ1-5; D might be TRBD1 (5 bases). Germline CDR1 and CDR2: SGHDN and FVKESK. V was cut by 7 bases and J by 3 bases, with 22 bases left in between. The CDR3 covers 17 residues. The CDR3 DNA follows: TGTGCCAGCAACCGTTTCCCCGGACACAAGCCCAATCAGCCCCAGCATTTT. It encodes CASNRFPGHKPNQPQHF.

The CDR3 protein is CASSLRYTGELFF. CDR3 in DNA: TGTGCCAGCAGCTTAAGATACACCGGGGAGCTGTTTTTT. This chain joins TRBV11-2 and TRBJ2-2, with unresolved D. The CDR3 spans 13 residues. Germline CDR1 is SGHAT and CDR2 is FQNNGV. With 2 bases removed from V and 3 bases from J, the gap between germline ends came to 4 bases.

Concerning this clonotype: One end of the junction is discordant with germline, which a read error may explain. The chain employs TRBV6-5 and TRBJ1-1; possibly TRBD1 for D (5 bases). Germline CDR1 reads MNHEY; CDR2 reads SVGAGI. The CDR3 has 15 residues. CDR3 in DNA: TGTGCCAGCAGATACTCGGAACAGGTGAACACTGAAGCTTTCTTT. Translated, it gives CASRYSEQVNTEAFF.

The V and J genes are TRBV24-1 and TRBJ2-2, with 12 bases that match TRBD1. Trimming took 4 bases from V and 5 from J; bases not matched to a gene: 4. The CDR3 is 16 residues long. Germline V gives CDR1 KGHDR, CDR2 SFDVKD. The CDR3 region has the DNA TGTGCCACCAGTGACAAGGGACAGGGGGCGACCGGGGAGCTGTTTTTT. Its translation: CATSDKGQGATGELFF.

This chain connects TRBV6-2 or TRBV6-3 to TRBJ2-6, with a possible D match to TRBD2 (6 bases). Germline assignment: CDR1 MNHEY and CDR2 SVGEGT. The CDR3 runs 15 residues. V dropped 9 bases and J dropped 2 bases, with 14 bases sitting between them. CDR3 DNA: TGTGCCAGTCACCGAGGAGGGACTGGGGCCAACGTCCTGACTTTC. Protein sequence: CASHRGGTGANVLTF.

This chain connects TRBV7-9 to TRBJ1-2; unclear D gene. Trimming removed 5 bases from V and 4 bases from J, with 14 bases in between. The CDR3 is 14 residues long. Germline CDR1 is SEHNR and CDR2 is FQNEAQ (reference sequence). This CDR3 reads CASSPRVWAYGYTF. CDR3 DNA: TGTGCCAGCAGCCCCCGGGTTTGGGCCTATGGCTACACCTTC.

V gene TRBV20-1 combines with J gene TRBJ2-3; a weak D match, TRBD1 (5 bases). This CDR3 region has 13 residues. V was shortened by 6 bases and J by 6 bases, with 16 bases between the two germline ends. From germline, CDR1 is DFQATT and CDR2 SNEGSKA (reference sequence). The chain's CDR3 is CSARQSLGDTQYF. CDR3 sequence (DNA): TGCAGTGCGCGACAGAGCCTGGGGGATACGCAGTATTTT.

J is TRBJ2-3 and V is TRBV6-1; D remains ambiguous. There are 16 residues in the CDR3. V lost 7 bases to trimming and J lost 0 bases, with 17 bases between them. Germline lookup yields CDR1 MNHNS and CDR2 SASEGT. CDR3 protein: CASILRRGGSTDTQYF. The CDR3 DNA sequence: TGTGCCAGCATCCTAAGGCGTGGCGGCAGCACAGATACGCAGTATTTT.

The genes are TRBV28 and TRBJ2-7; 8 positions match TRBD1. The CDR3 is 15 amino acids. CDR1 MDHEN and CDR2 SYDVKM come from the germline V gene. After removal of 6 bases from V and 6 bases from J, the junction contained 13 bases not matched to a gene. Here the CDR3 reads CASRESGTGGREQYF. The CDR3 DNA follows: TGTGCCAGCAGGGAGTCCGGGACAGGCGGTCGCGAGCAGTACTTC.

The chain couples TRBV12-3 or TRBV12-4 to TRBJ2-5; no clear D gene. V gave up 4 bases and J gave up 2 bases, with 20 bases separating them. The length of the CDR3 is 17 residues. CDR3 sequence reads: CASSYRVVADPQETQYF. DNA for the CDR3: TGTGCCAGCAGTTATCGAGTAGTAGCCGATCCTCAAGAGACCCAGTACTTC.

The V and J genes are TRBV7-9 and TRBJ1-1, with D uncertain. CDR1 and CDR2 (germline): SEHNR, FQNEAQ (reference sequence). The CDR3 has 14 amino acids. V was clipped by 2 bases and J by 1 base, with 8 bases between them. In DNA form, the CDR3 reads TGTGCCAGCAGCTTAACCGCAGGGAACACTGAAGCTTTCTTT. This gives the protein CASSLTAGNTEAFF. Variable domain in full (rest from reference TRBV7-9 and TRBJ1-1): DTGVSQNPRHKITKRGQNVTFRCDPISEHNRLYWYRQTLGQGPEFLTYFQNEAQLEKSRLLSDRFSAERPKGSFSTLEIQRTEQGDSAMYLCASSLTAGNTEAFFGQGTRLTVV.

The chain recombines TRBV5-4 with TRBJ2-1, with a possible D match to TRBD1 (5 bases). This CDR3 spans 16 amino acids. Germline values: CDR1 SGHNT, CDR2 YYREEE (reference sequence). The V end lost 5 bases, the J end lost 5 bases, and 20 bases lay between the germline ends. CDR3 in DNA: TGTGCCAGCAGATCGCGTACAGCAGGGATTGACAATGAGCAGTTCTTC. Translation gives CASRSRTAGIDNEQFF.

The chain is built from TRBV20-1 and TRBJ2-5; TRBD1 or TRBD2 may be the D gene (7 bases each). The CDR3 length is 13 residues. V was pared by 0 bases and J by 6 bases, with 11 bases between. CDR1 and CDR2 (germline): DFQATT, SNEGSKA (reference sequence). CDR3 protein: CSARDQGGKTQYF. The CDR3 DNA reads TGCAGTGCTAGAGACCAGGGGGGGAAGACCCAGTACTTC.

V and J are TRBV6-2 or TRBV6-3 and TRBJ2-2; D is uncertain. The germline V and J ends were trimmed by 6 bases and 4 bases, with 9 bases remaining between them. The CDR3 has 13 residues. CDR1 is MNHEY and CDR2 is SVGEGT in the germline V gene. The DNA for the CDR3 is TGTGCCAGCAGCCTCCCCTTCACCGGGGAGCTGTTTTTT. It encodes CASSLPFTGELFF.

In this sample, this clonotype turned up a few times. The chain joins TRBV11-2 to TRBJ2-1; 11 bases are shared with TRBD2. Trimming cost V 1 base and J 4 bases; bases outside gene matches: 3. CDR3 length equals 16 residues. Germline CDR1 is SGHAT and CDR2 is FQNNGV. CDR3 residues: CASSLVAGGRYNEQFF. CDR3 sequence (DNA): TGTGCCAGCAGCTTAGTAGCGGGGGGGCGTTACAATGAGCAGTTCTTC. The whole variable domain, filled in from reference TRBV11-2 and TRBJ2-1, reads EAGVAQSPRYKIIEKRQSVAFWCNPISGHATLYWYQQILGQGPKLLIQFQNNGVVDDSQLPKDRFSAERLKGVDSTLKIQPAKLEDSAVYLCASSLVAGGRYNEQFFGPGTRLTVL.

This chain uses TRBV7-9 with TRBJ1-2; no clear D gene. Trimming removed 3 bases from V and 8 bases from J, with 16 bases in between. CDR1 and CDR2 (germline): SEHNR, FQNEAQ (reference sequence). This CDR3 comprises 14 residues. In DNA form, the CDR3 reads TGTGCCAGCAGCTTCGGCTCCTCCCTGCAGGGCTACACCTTC. Translation: CASSFGSSLQGYTF.

The chain carries TRBV7-2 and TRBJ2-5, with 9 bases lining up with TRBD2. This CDR3 is 14 amino acids long. Germline-derived CDR1 and CDR2 are SGHTA and FQGNSA. V lost 1 base and J lost 4; bases outside the gene matches: 1. Here the CDR3 reads CASSLDSGGETQYF. In DNA, the CDR3 is TGTGCCAGCAGCTTAGATAGCGGGGGAGAGACCCAGTACTTC.

This clonotype was seen a single time. V gene TRBV20-1 combines with J gene TRBJ2-7; 10 bases agree with TRBD1. The V gene end was trimmed by 3 bases and the J gene end by 5 bases; junction bases not matched to a gene: 4. Germline loops: CDR1 DFQATT, CDR2 SNEGSKA (reference sequence). The CDR3 is 13 residues long. The DNA of the CDR3 is TGCAGTGCTAGCGGGGACAGGGGCCACGAGCAGTACTTC. This encodes CSASGDRGHEQYF.

This clonotype was seen only a few times. The chain carries TRBV5-1 and TRBJ2-3; D uncertain. Germline V gene sequence: CDR1 SGHRS, CDR2 YFSETQ. Trimming took off 9 bases at V and 4 bases at J, with 15 bases between the two ends. This CDR3 is 13 amino acids long. The CDR3 nucleotides are TGCGCCACCACTCAACCGCCCGCAGATACGCAGTATTTT. The encoded protein is CATTQPPADTQYF.

Points on this clonotype: One end of the junction is discordant with germline, which a read error may explain. This sequence joins TRBV18 and TRBJ1-3; the D gene is possibly TRBD1 (6 bases). CDR1 and CDR2 from the germline V gene are KGHSH and LQKENI. CDR3 length equals 14 residues. The CDR3 DNA sequence: TGTGCCAGCTCGCCACAGGGAGGAGGAAACACCATATATTTT. It yields the protein CASSPQGGGNTIYF.

The rearrangement links TRBV7-9 to TRBJ2-7; D not resolved. Per germline, CDR1 SEHNR and CDR2 FQNEAQ (reference sequence). This CDR3 region has 13 residues. Trimming took off 6 bases at V and 2 bases at J, with 11 bases between the two ends. CDR3 bases: TGTGCCAGCAGTCGGACCGTCCCCTACGAGCAGTACTTC. Translation: CASSRTVPYEQYF. The full variable domain, its missing parts supplied by reference TRBV7-9 and TRBJ2-7, is DTGVSQNPRHKITKRGQNVTFRCDPISEHNRLYWYRQTLGQGPEFLTYFQNEAQLEKSRLLSDRFSAERPKGSFSTLEIQRTEQGDSAMYLCASSRTVPYEQYFGPGTRLTVT.

V gene TRBV28 combines with J gene TRBJ2-7; 9 nucleotides match TRBD1. This CDR3 region has 15 residues. The germline gives CDR1 MDHEN, CDR2 SYDVKM. The V segment lost 7 bases and the J segment 5 bases; nucleotides outside the gene matches: 12. The CDR3: CASISLQGAFNEQYF. For the CDR3, the DNA is TGTGCCAGCATCTCACTACAGGGGGCTTTCAACGAGCAGTACTTC.

The chain employs TRBV12-3 or TRBV12-4 and TRBJ2-2; tentative D call: TRBD1 (6 bases). The CDR3 is 17 amino acids. Deletions cut 0 bases from V and 1 base from J, with 12 bases between. CDR3: CASSLALDSLNTGELFF. DNA for the CDR3: TGTGCCAGCAGTTTAGCCTTGGACAGCCTGAACACCGGGGAGCTGTTTTTT.

The gene calls are TRBV6-5 and TRBJ2-7, with D possibly being TRBD2 (5 bases). Germline CDR1 reads MNHEY; CDR2 reads SVGAGI. The CDR3 is made up of 14 amino acids. V lost 2 bases and J lost 4, with 12 bases in between. The CDR3 nucleotides read TGTGCCAGCAGTTACGGACTGGCCGAGTACGAGCAGTACTTC. Translated: CASSYGLAEYEQYF.

Only one count was recorded for this clonotype. The chain combines TRBV21-1 with TRBJ2-7. TRBV21-1 is reported as a pseudogene. The CDR3 contains 14 residues. CDR3 loop: CASSKEGTTYEQYF. The DNA for the CDR3 is TGTGCCAGCAGCAAAGAGGGGACTACCTACGAGCAGTACTTC.

The CDR3 reads CAWSPRGRPAFF. As DNA, the CDR3 is TGTGCCTGGAGCCCACGGGGGCGCCCAGCTTTCTTT. V and J are TRBV30 and TRBJ1-1, with a possible D match to TRBD1 (6 bases). This CDR3 is 12 amino acids long. V was clipped by 3 bases and J by 10 bases, with 15 bases between them. Germline CDR1 is GTSNPN and CDR2 is SVGIG (reference sequence).

The chain links TRBV19 to TRBJ2-1; 12 bases match TRBD2. Germline CDR1 is LNHDA and CDR2 is SQIVND (reference sequence). The V gene end was trimmed by 7 bases and the J gene end by 9 bases; junction bases not matched to a gene: 7. The CDR3 extends over 14 amino acids. CDR3 nucleotide sequence: TGTGCCAGTAAGAGGACTAGCGGGGTGGCTGAGCAGTTCTTC. Protein sequence: CASKRTSGVAEQFF. The entire variable domain, with the rest obtained from reference TRBV19 and TRBJ2-1, is as follows: DGGITQSPKYLFRKEGQNVTLSCEQNLNHDAMYWYRQDPGQGLRLIYYSQIVNDFQKGDIAEGYSVSREKKESFPLTVTSAQKNPTAFYLCASKRTSGVAEQFFGPGTRLTVL.